Given below is one TCR beta chain in context. TCRdb's copy holds only in-frame clones and misses some; the assay was immunoSEQ multiplex PCR. Here the sample spans roughly 70,000 clones, around 67% being singletons. CDR3 length: 15 residues. Trimming removed 5 bases at V and 1 base at J, with 12 bases between. The germline V gene has CDR1 SGHVS and CDR2 FQNEAQ. The source of the sample is a study of blood T cell repertoires in COVID-19. Study as a whole: The study drew acute and convalescent COVID-19 samples from the United States, Italy and Spain. Sample material is recorded as cDNA or gDNA derived from T cells, B-cell-depleted T cells, or PBMCs.

The genes are TRBV7-8 and TRBJ1-5, with D maybe TRBD1 (5 bases). This clonotype originated in a man in his 60s with acute or convalescent COVID-19. Sequencing was done on a sample of peripheral blood. The CDR3 DNA sequence: TGTGCCAGCAGCGCGGGACTGGAGAGCAATCAGCCCCAGCATTTT. Amino acids: CASSAGLESNQPQHF.